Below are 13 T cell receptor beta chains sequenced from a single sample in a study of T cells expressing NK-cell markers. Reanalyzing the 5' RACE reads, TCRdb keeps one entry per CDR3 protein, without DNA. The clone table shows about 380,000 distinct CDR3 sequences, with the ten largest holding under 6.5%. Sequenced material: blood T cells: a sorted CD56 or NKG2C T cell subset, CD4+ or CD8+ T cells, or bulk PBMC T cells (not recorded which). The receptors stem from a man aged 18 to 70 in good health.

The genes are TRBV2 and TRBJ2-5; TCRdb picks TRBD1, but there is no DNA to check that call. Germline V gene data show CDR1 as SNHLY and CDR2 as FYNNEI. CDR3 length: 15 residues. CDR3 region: CASSALQGIGETQYF.

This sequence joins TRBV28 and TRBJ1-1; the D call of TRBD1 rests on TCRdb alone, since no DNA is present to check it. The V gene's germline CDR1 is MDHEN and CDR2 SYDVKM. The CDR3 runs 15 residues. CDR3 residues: CASSFLLRGISEAFF.

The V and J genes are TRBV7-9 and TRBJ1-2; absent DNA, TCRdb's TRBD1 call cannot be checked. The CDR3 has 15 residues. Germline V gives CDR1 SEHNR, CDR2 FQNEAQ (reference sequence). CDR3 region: CASTLSGGSNYGYTF.

CDR3 protein: CASIIDTGLSHNEQFF. This chain links TRBV5-1 with TRBJ2-1; the TCRdb call, TRBD2, lacks DNA for checking. This CDR3 has 16 amino acids. Germline assignment: CDR1 SGHRS and CDR2 YFSETQ.

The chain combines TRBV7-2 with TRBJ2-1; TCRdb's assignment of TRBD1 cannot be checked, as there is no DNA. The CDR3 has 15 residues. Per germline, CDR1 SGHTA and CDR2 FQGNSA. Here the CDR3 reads CASSLVGSTGNEQFF. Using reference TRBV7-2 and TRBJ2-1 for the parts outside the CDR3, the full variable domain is GAGVSQSPSNKVTEKGKDVELRCDPISGHTALYWYRQSLGQGLEFLIYFQGNSAPDKSGLPSDRFSAERTGGSVSTLTIQRTQQEDSAVYLCASSLVGSTGNEQFFGPGTRLTVL.

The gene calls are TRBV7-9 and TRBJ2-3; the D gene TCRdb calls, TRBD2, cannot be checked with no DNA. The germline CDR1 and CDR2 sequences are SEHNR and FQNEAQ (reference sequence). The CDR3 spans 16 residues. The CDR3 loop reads CASSLVTSLPTDTQYF.

The CDR3 protein is CSASFPGAGNTIYF. The rearrangement links TRBV20-1 to TRBJ1-3; the TRBD1 assignment by TCRdb is unverifiable without DNA. The V gene's germline CDR1 is DFQATT and CDR2 SNEGSKA (reference sequence). CDR3 length: 14 residues.

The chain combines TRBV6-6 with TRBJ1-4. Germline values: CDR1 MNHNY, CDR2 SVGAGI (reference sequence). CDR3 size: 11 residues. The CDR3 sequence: CASSYDQKLFF.

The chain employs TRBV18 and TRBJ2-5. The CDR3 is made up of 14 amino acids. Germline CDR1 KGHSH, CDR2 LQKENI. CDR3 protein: CASSPALNQETQYF.

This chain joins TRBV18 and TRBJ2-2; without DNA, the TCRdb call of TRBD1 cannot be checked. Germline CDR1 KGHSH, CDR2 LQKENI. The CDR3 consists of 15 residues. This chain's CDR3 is CATKAGTMNTGELFF.

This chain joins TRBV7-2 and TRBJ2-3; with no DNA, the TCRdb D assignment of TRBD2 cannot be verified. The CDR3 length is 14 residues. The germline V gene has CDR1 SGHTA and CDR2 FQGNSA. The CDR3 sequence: CASSTTGTSDTQYF.

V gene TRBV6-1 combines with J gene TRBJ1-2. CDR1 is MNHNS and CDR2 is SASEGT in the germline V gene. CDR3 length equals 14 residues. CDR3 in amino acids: CASSRATGGYGYTF.

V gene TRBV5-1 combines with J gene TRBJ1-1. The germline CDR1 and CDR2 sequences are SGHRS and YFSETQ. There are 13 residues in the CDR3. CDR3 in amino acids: CASSLAEGLGAFF.